The 10 T cell receptor beta chains presented below share a single source sample, sequenced in a study of T-cell reconstitution after alpha-beta-depleted transplantation in children listed by TCRdb under 2016. The receptor library was made with PCR. The reads were generated on an Illumina HiSeq 2500. TCR library preparation used molecular barcoding, with unique molecular identifiers applied to normalize quantification of the TCRbeta repertoire. TCRdb handled the public reads itself, with Q25 trimming in fastp and clone calling in MiXCR, and kept productive beta chains. Identical CDR3 proteins give one entry, which carries the most common genes and DNA. Counted in this sample were about 500,000 distinct CDR3 sequences; approximately 10% of them appeared once. The top ten clones comprise 13% to 15% of the sample. The sample's treatment or condition label is to be understood as: allogeneic hematopoietic cell transplantation with graft depleted of TCRalphabeta T cells and CD19 B cells.

This specimen consisted of PBMCs, mostly from graft donor cells, obtained 180 days after TCRalphabeta/CD19-depleted stem cell transplant. These receptors came from a female patient aged 2-15 years who had a stem cell transplant for aplastic anemia, so the T cells may come from the graft donor.

A few counts support this clonotype. V usage is TRBV27 and J usage is TRBJ2-3, with 9 nucleotides matching TRBD2. The V gene end was trimmed by 5 bases and the J gene end by 5 bases; junction bases not matched to a gene: 11. CDR3 length: 16 residues. Germline CDR1 and CDR2: MNHEY and SMNVEV (reference sequence). The DNA for the CDR3 is TGTGCCAGCAGTCCTGCGTTAGCGGGAGCCGTAGATACGCAGTATTTT. Translating it yields CASSPALAGAVDTQYF.

This clonotype has a handful of counts. J is TRBJ2-7 and V is TRBV20-1; D may be TRBD1 (7 bases). CDR1 DFQATT and CDR2 SNEGSKA come from the germline V gene (reference sequence). The CDR3 runs to 14 residues. Trimming shortened V by 1 base and J by 1 base, and 11 bases separated the two germline ends. CDR3 nucleotides: TGCAGTGCTAGAGGCCCAGGGGGGTCCTACGAGCAGTACTTC. Encoded protein: CSARGPGGSYEQYF.

This clonotype has at least ten counts. The J gene is TRBJ1-6, the V gene TRBV5-1; 7 bases match TRBD1. Losses at the gene ends were 0 bases for V and 9 bases for J; bases not matched to a gene: 6. Germline V gene sequence: CDR1 SGHRS, CDR2 YFSETQ. The CDR3 loop spans 15 amino acids. For the CDR3, the DNA is TGCGCCAGCAGCTTGGACTCAGGGGGAGGTTCACCCCTCCACTTT. This translates into CASSLDSGGGSPLHF. The entire variable domain, with the rest obtained from reference TRBV5-1 and TRBJ1-6, is as follows: KAGVTQTPRYLIKTRGQQVTLSCSPISGHRSVSWYQQTPGQGLQFLFEYFSETQRNKGNFPGRFSGRQFSNSRSEMNVSTLELGDSALYLCASSLDSGGGSPLHFGNGTRLTVT.

This clonotype was observed a handful of times. The chain joins TRBV28 to TRBJ2-1; D may be TRBD2 (5 bases). CDR1 MDHEN and CDR2 SYDVKM come from the germline V gene. Trimming pared 3 bases from V and 8 bases from J, leaving 14 bases between. This CDR3 spans 14 amino acids. The CDR3 protein is CASSFGDSGDEQFF. The DNA of the CDR3 is TGTGCCAGCAGTTTCGGTGACTCCGGGGATGAGCAGTTCTTC.

The chain joins TRBV12-3 or TRBV12-4 to TRBJ1-6; no definite D call. CDR3 length: 14 amino acids. The V end lost 5 bases, the J end lost 10 bases, and 15 bases lay between the germline ends. The CDR3 here is CASSGGELSSPLHF. The DNA for the CDR3 is TGTGCCAGCAGTGGTGGGGAACTCAGCTCACCCCTCCACTTT.

This clonotype was counted between two and nine times. This chain joins TRBV7-2 and TRBJ2-7; D possibly corresponds to TRBD1 (5 bases). The CDR3 spans 14 residues. The germline V and J ends were trimmed by 1 base and 3 bases, with 10 bases remaining between them. CDR1 and CDR2 (germline): SGHTA, FQGNSA. CDR3 residues: CASSLGTPGYEQYV. In DNA form, the CDR3 reads TGTGCCAGCAGCTTAGGGACACCGGGCTACGAGCAGTACGTC.

This clonotype was seen repeatedly, ten times or more. J is TRBJ2-2 and V is TRBV29-1, with a tentative D call TRBD2 (5 bases). CDR3 length: 13 amino acids. Trimming took off 0 bases at V and 3 bases at J, with 5 bases between the two ends. The germline V gene has CDR1 SQVTM and CDR2 ANQGSEA. The CDR3 DNA is TGCAGCGTTGAAGAGGGAGACACCGGGGAGCTGTTTTTT. Its protein product is CSVEEGDTGELFF.

The rearrangement uses TRBV20-1 and TRBJ2-3, with D perhaps TRBD1 (5 bases). This CDR3 has 14 amino acids. Trimming removed 3 bases from V and 0 bases from J, with 10 bases in between. Germline loops: CDR1 DFQATT, CDR2 SNEGSKA (reference sequence). CDR3 nucleotides: TGCAGTGCTAGTCCTCGACAGAGCACAGATACGCAGTATTTT. It yields the protein CSASPRQSTDTQYF.

Sample share makes this clonotype medium-sized (0.01 to 0.1%). The V call is TRBV20-1, the J call TRBJ2-5; D tentatively reads TRBD1 or TRBD2 (5 bases each). The CDR3 loop spans 16 amino acids. The ends were cut back, 1 base at V and 5 bases at J, with 20 bases in the middle. Germline V gene data show CDR1 as DFQATT and CDR2 as SNEGSKA (reference sequence). The CDR3 DNA reads TGCAGTGCTAGAGCCTTAATGGTGACGTGGGGGGAGACCCAGTACTTC. Residues: CSARALMVTWGETQYF.

The chain couples TRBV9 to TRBJ2-7; 12 bases agree with TRBD2. The CDR3 totals 17 residues. The J segment lost 2 bases and the V segment lost 4 bases, leaving 10 bases of the junction unmatched. CDR1 SGDLS and CDR2 YYNGEE come from the germline V gene. The CDR3, as DNA: TGTGCCAGCAGCCCCCGCCCAGCTAGCGGGAGGGCCTACGAGCAGTACTTC. It encodes CASSPRPASGRAYEQYF.